The 18 T cell receptor beta chains below were found in one sample sequenced in a study of T-cell reconstitution after alpha-beta-depleted transplantation in children. For TCRbeta, the library was prepared with unique molecular identifiers. Each CDR3 protein gets one entry after TCRdb re-called the PCR reads with MiXCR. The sample shows approximately 230,000 distinct CDR3 sequences, 20% to 30% of them seen only once. Here the sequenced sample was PBMCs, taken before TCRalphabeta/CD19-depleted stem cell transplant. These receptors came from a girl aged 2 to 10 with Fanconi anemia, due to receive a stem cell transplant.

About this clonotype: An end of the junction differs from the germline gene, which may be a read error. The chain employs TRBV29-1 and TRBJ2-4; TRBD2 matches at 10 bases. Germline CDR1 and CDR2: SQVTM and ANQGSEA. CDR3 length: 18 residues. For the CDR3, the DNA is TGCAGCGTTTGGAGTTACCCGCTAGCGGGGGTAGCCAAAAACAATCAGTACTTC. Translation: CSVWSYPLAGVAKNNQYF.

This clonotype was observed a few times. This CDR3 reads CASSLATYTGELFF. In DNA, the CDR3 is TGTGCCAGCAGTTTAGCCACCTACACCGGGGAGCTGTTTTTT. The chain is built from TRBV28 and TRBJ2-2, with D uncertain. CDR3 length: 14 amino acids. V dropped 2 bases and J dropped 3 bases, with 7 bases sitting between them. Germline V lookup: CDR1 MDHEN, CDR2 SYDVKM.

This clonotype has a count of ten or more. The rearrangement uses TRBV6-5 and TRBJ2-2; TRBD1 matches 11 bases. V was pared by 0 bases and J by 6 bases, with 12 bases of the junction left unmatched. Germline V gene sequence: CDR1 MNHEY, CDR2 SVGAGI. The CDR3 sequence is 19 residues long. The CDR3 coding sequence is TGTGCCAGCAGTTACTCGTGGACAGGGGGCGCGGATTTCCCCGGGGAGCTGTTTTTT. This gives the protein CASSYSWTGGADFPGELFF.

This clonotype was picked up a small number of times. The chain links TRBV15 to TRBJ2-3; D is unresolved. The ends were cut back, 2 bases at V and 7 bases at J, with 22 bases in the middle. Germline V gene data show CDR1 as LNHNV and CDR2 as YYDKDF (reference sequence). The CDR3 is 17 amino acids. CDR3 bases: TGTGCCACCAGCAGAAACGCCATTCCAGCCCGCGTAAATACGCAGTATTTT. It encodes CATSRNAIPARVNTQYF. The full variable domain, in which reference TRBV15 and TRBJ2-3 provide the parts outside the CDR3, is DAMVIQNPRYQVTQFGKPVTLSCSQTLNHNVMYWYQQKSSQAPKLLFHYYDKDFNNEADTPDNFQSRRPNTSFCFLDIRSPGLGDTAMYLCATSRNAIPARVNTQYFGPGTRLTVL.

This clonotype was detected ten times or more. The chain employs TRBV20-1 and TRBJ2-7; possibly TRBD2 for D (6 bases). Per the germline V gene, CDR1 is DFQATT and CDR2 is SNEGSKA (reference sequence). The ends were cut back, 5 bases at V and 4 bases at J, with 15 bases in the middle. This CDR3 contains 13 residues. CDR3 DNA sequence: TGCAGTGCTGCCGGGACTTCGACATACGAGCAGTACTTC. Translating gives CSAAGTSTYEQYF.

This chain uses TRBV4-1 with TRBJ2-5; D not certain. The CDR3 spans 13 residues. Trimming stripped 1 base from V and 9 bases from J, with 12 bases between. CDR1 and CDR2 from the germline V gene are MGHRA and YSYEKL. CDR3: CASSQAFPDPQYF. In DNA form, the CDR3 reads TGCGCCAGCAGCCAAGCATTTCCAGATCCCCAGTACTTC.

The chain recombines TRBV29-1 with TRBJ2-7; D is undetermined. The CDR3 covers 13 residues. V shed 5 bases and J shed 2 bases, with 13 bases lying between them. Germline CDR1 SQVTM, CDR2 ANQGSEA. The CDR3 loop reads CSVSGGRPYEQYF. CDR3 nucleotide sequence: TGCAGCGTTTCGGGTGGGCGGCCCTACGAGCAGTACTTC.

This clonotype was counted many times. The CDR3 nucleotides read TGTGCCACCCGGGGGCGAGCCCAAGAGACCCAGTACTTC. The encoded protein is CATRGRAQETQYF. The chain couples TRBV24-1 to TRBJ2-5, with D tentatively TRBD1 or TRBD2 (6 bases each). The V gene's germline CDR1 is KGHDR and CDR2 SFDVKD. The CDR3 consists of 13 residues. Trimming took off 9 bases at V and 1 base at J, with 11 bases between the two ends.

V gene TRBV10-1 combines with J gene TRBJ2-3; the D is unclear. CDR1 WNHNN and CDR2 SYGVQD come from the germline V gene (reference sequence). The CDR3 is made up of 14 amino acids. V lost 8 bases and J 4 bases, leaving 16 bases between the germline ends. This CDR3 is CASLQAVSPDTQYF. Written as DNA, the CDR3 is TGCGCCAGCCTTCAGGCAGTATCGCCAGATACGCAGTATTTT.

This clonotype was seen many times. The CDR3 DNA is TGTGCCAGCAGCTTAGAGCGGGGTCCCGACAATGAGCAGTTCTTC. This codes for CASSLERGPDNEQFF. The gene calls are TRBV7-2 and TRBJ2-1; 7 nucleotides align to TRBD2. The CDR3 consists of 15 residues. The trim removed 1 base at V and 5 bases at J, leaving 5 bases unmatched. Germline assignment: CDR1 SGHTA and CDR2 FQGNSA.

This clonotype was seen a few times. The chain links TRBV10-3 to TRBJ2-7, with 8 nucleotides matching TRBD2. CDR3 length equals 18 residues. Germline V gives CDR1 ENHRY, CDR2 SYGVKD. V shed 9 bases, J shed 1 base, and the junction held 20 bases outside the gene matches. In nucleotides, the CDR3 is TGTGCCATGAGGCAGCCTGTGGGAGCGGGAGTAGGGTCCTACGAGCAGTACTTC. It codes for CAMRQPVGAGVGSYEQYF.

The chain joins TRBV6-2 or TRBV6-3 to TRBJ1-5; no clear D. V was clipped by 8 bases and J by 1 base, with 9 bases between them. In germline, CDR1 is MNHEY, CDR2 SVGEGT. The CDR3 sequence is 13 residues long. This chain's CDR3 is CASGTRSNQPQHF. CDR3 nucleotide sequence: TGTGCCAGCGGAACCAGGAGCAATCAGCCCCAGCATTTT.

This clonotype appeared a few times. The V and J genes are TRBV29-1 and TRBJ2-7, with 10 bases matching TRBD1. CDR1 SQVTM and CDR2 ANQGSEA come from the germline V gene. The V and J ends lost 6 bases and 1 base, in that order; junction bases with no gene match: 3. The length of the CDR3 is 13 residues. The CDR3 region is CSVADRGSYEQYF. In nucleotides, the CDR3 is TGCAGCGTCGCGGACAGGGGGTCCTACGAGCAGTACTTC.

The table lists this clonotype with many counts. The J gene is TRBJ2-7, the V gene TRBV12-3 or TRBV12-4; 12 nucleotides line up with TRBD2. V shed 5 bases, J shed 5 bases, and the junction held 1 base outside the gene matches. The CDR3 has 13 amino acids. CDR3 residues: CASSRTSGNEQYF. The CDR3 region has the DNA TGTGCCAGCAGTAGGACTAGCGGGAACGAGCAGTACTTC.

Note on this clonotype: Just one base apart from a much larger clone, this may be a read error. The conserved phenylalanine or tryptophan is not found at the CDR3 terminus, so this likely reflects a read error. This chain links TRBV20-1 with TRBJ2-1; 10 positions match TRBD2. Per germline, CDR1 DFQATT and CDR2 SNEGSKA (reference sequence). The CDR3 has 18 residues. The J segment lost 0 bases and the V segment lost 1 base, leaving 9 bases of the junction unmatched. The chain's CDR3 is CSARVASGGLSSYNEQFV. DNA of the CDR3: TGCAGTGCTAGAGTTGCTAGCGGGGGCTTGAGCTCCTACAATGAGCAGTTCGTC.

This chain uses TRBV20-1 with TRBJ2-4; possibly TRBD1 or TRBD2 for D (5 bases each). V was cut by 6 bases and J by 0 bases, with 15 bases left in between. CDR1 is DFQATT, CDR2 SNEGSKA, per germline (reference sequence). This CDR3 is built from 15 residues. This CDR3 is CSATTGLPAKNIQYF. For the CDR3, the DNA is TGCAGTGCGACTACGGGGCTACCAGCCAAAAACATTCAGTACTTC.

This chain links TRBV20-1 with TRBJ2-7; TRBD2 matches at 9 bases. Germline lookup yields CDR1 DFQATT and CDR2 SNEGSKA (reference sequence). Germline trimming cut 0 bases from V and 0 bases from J; bases unmatched to any gene: 6. The CDR3 has 16 residues. DNA of the CDR3: TGCAGTGCTAGAGAAGTAGCGGGAGCTTACTCCTACGAGCAGTACTTC. Amino acids: CSAREVAGAYSYEQYF.

This clonotype was seen just once. The rearrangement uses TRBV10-3 and TRBJ2-7, with D maybe TRBD2 (6 bases). CDR1 is ENHRY and CDR2 is SYGVKD in the germline V gene. The CDR3 totals 14 residues. V was cut by 0 bases and J by 0 bases, with 6 bases left in between. The CDR3 DNA reads TGTGCCATCAGTGAGTCGCGGGACTCCTACGAGCAGTACTTC. It yields the protein CAISESRDSYEQYF.